This passage covers 2 T cell receptor beta chains from one sample sequenced in a study of cytomegalovirus exposure and HLA in healthy donors. Primers: 60 Vbeta forward and 13 Jbeta reverse. The table came from immunoSEQ multiplex PCR; TCRdb's copy has only in-frame clones and leaves some out. This table holds about 170,000 clones, 80% to 90% found once. Sequencing input: PBMCs. These receptors came from a man aged 30 to 45 in good health and CMV-seropositive.

The gene calls are TRBV5-1 and TRBJ2-2; 13 positions match TRBD2. J lost 7 bases, V lost 7 bases, and 10 bases had no gene match. This CDR3 is built from 16 residues. CDR1 is SGHRS, CDR2 YFSETQ, per germline. The CDR3 region is CASAVGLAGRIGELFF. The CDR3 DNA is TGCGCCAGCGCTGTGGGACTAGCGGGACGGATCGGGGAGCTGTTTTTT.

This chain connects TRBV27 to TRBJ2-1, with a possible D match to TRBD2 (7 bases). The CDR3 runs to 16 residues. The germline V gene has CDR1 MNHEY and CDR2 SMNVEV (reference sequence). V was trimmed by 5 bases and J by 3 bases, leaving 17 bases between them. In DNA, the CDR3 is TGTGCCAGCAGTCCTAAAGGGGGGGCCCTCTACAATGAGCAGTTCTTC. As protein: CASSPKGGALYNEQFF.